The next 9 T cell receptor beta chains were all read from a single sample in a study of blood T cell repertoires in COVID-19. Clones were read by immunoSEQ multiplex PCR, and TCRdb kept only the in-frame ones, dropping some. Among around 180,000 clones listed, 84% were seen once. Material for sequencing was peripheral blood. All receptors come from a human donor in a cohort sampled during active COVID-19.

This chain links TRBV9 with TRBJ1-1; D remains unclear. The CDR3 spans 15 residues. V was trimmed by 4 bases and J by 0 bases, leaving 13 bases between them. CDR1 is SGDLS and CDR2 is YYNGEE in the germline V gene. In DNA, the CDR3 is TGTGCCAGCAGCCCGGGGAGAGGCATGAACACTGAAGCTTTCTTT. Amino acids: CASSPGRGMNTEAFF. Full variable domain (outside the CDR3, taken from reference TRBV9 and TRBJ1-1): DSGVTQTPKHLITATGQRVTLRCSPRSGDLSVYWYQQSLDQGLQFLIQYYNGEERAKGNILERFSAQQFPDLHSELNLSSLELGDSALYFCASSPGRGMNTEAFFGQGTRLTVV.

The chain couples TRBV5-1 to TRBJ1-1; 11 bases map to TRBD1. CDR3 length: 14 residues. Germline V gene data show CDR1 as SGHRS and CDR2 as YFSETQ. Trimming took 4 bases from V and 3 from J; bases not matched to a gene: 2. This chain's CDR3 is CASSRDRGDTEAFF. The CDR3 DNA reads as TGCGCCAGCAGCAGGGACAGGGGGGACACTGAAGCTTTCTTT.

CDR3 protein: CASSSGLSKNNEQFF. The CDR3 DNA is TGTGCCAGCAGCTCGGGACTATCAAAAAACAATGAGCAGTTCTTC. This chain links TRBV7-3 with TRBJ2-1; 7 bases align to TRBD2. The trim removed 4 bases at V and 5 bases at J, leaving 8 bases unmatched. Germline V gene lookup returns CDR1 SGHTA and CDR2 FQGTGA. This CDR3 comprises 15 residues.

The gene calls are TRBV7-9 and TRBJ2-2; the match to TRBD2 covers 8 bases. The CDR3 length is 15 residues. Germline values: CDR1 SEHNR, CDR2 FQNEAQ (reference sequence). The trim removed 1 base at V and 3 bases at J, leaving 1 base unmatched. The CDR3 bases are TGTGCCAGCAGCTTAGTACTAGCGGACACCGGGGAGCTGTTTTTT. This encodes CASSLVLADTGELFF.

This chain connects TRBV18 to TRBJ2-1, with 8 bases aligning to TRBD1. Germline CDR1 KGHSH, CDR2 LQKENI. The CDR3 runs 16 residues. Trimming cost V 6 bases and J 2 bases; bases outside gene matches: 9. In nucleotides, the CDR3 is TGTGCCAGCTCTCGACGGACAGGGAACACCTACAATGAGCAGTTCTTC. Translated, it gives CASSRRTGNTYNEQFF.

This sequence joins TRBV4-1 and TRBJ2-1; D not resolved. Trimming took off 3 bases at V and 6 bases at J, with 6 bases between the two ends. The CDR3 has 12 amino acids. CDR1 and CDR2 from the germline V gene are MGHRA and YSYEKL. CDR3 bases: TGCGCCAGCAGCCACCCGTCCAATGAGCAGTTCTTC. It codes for CASSHPSNEQFF.

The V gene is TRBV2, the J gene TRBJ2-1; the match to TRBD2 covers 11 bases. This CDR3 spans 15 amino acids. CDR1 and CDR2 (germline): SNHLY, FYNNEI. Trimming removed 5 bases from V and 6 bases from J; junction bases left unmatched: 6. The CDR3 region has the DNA TGTGCCAGCAGTCCGACTAGCGGGGTAAGCAATGAGCAGTTCTTC. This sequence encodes CASSPTSGVSNEQFF.

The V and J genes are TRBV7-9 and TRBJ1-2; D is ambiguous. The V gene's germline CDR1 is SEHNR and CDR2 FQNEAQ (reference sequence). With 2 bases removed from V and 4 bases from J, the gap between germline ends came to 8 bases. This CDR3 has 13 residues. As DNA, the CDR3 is TGTGCCAGCAGCTTACGGGTGGGCTATGGCTACACCTTC. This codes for CASSLRVGYGYTF. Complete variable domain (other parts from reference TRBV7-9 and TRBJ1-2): DTGVSQNPRHKITKRGQNVTFRCDPISEHNRLYWYRQTLGQGPEFLTYFQNEAQLEKSRLLSDRFSAERPKGSFSTLEIQRTEQGDSAMYLCASSLRVGYGYTFGSGTRLTVV.

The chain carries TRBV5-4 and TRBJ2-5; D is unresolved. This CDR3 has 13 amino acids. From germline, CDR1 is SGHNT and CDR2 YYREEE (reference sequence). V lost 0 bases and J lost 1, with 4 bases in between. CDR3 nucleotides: TGTGCCAGCAGCTTGGTCAGCCAAGAGACCCAGTACTTC. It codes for CASSLVSQETQYF.